Described below is a single TCR beta chain sequence and its context. The sample's treatment: preoperative locoregional IRX-2 cytokine immunotherapy. Patients received preoperative, locoregional IRX-2 cytokine immunotherapy in a phase Ib study. Using immunoSEQ multiplex PCR, the repertoire was profiled, and TCRdb retains in-frame clones only, with some absent. The table includes roughly 43,000 clones, roughly 94% detected once. CDR3 length equals 15 residues. The V end lost 1 base, the J end lost 0 bases, and 4 bases lay between the germline ends. The germline V gene encodes CDR1 SGHTA and CDR2 FQGNSA. These data belong to a study of preoperative IRX-2 immunotherapy in early breast cancer.

The rearrangement uses TRBV7-2 and TRBJ2-6; D not certain. The sequence was obtained from a human donor with breast cancer. The input for sequencing was tumor tissue, taken after IRX-2 immunotherapy. The CDR3 sequence: CASSLVTSGANVLTF. The CDR3, as DNA: TGTGCCAGCAGCTTAGTTACCTCTGGGGCCAACGTCCTGACTTTC.